One and the same sample provided the 16 T cell receptor beta chains below, sequenced in a study of response to subunit inactivated influenza vaccine. One entry per CDR3 protein, called by TCRdb with MiXCR from the RT-PCR reads. The sample lists hundreds of thousands of distinct CDR3 sequences, 15% to 20% occurring once. The material sequenced was PBMCs from blood, taken about 5 days after vaccination. These receptors were obtained from a man aged 45-65 years who received an inactivated influenza vaccine.

The sample holds a few counts of this clonotype. The chain combines TRBV20-1 with TRBJ1-3, with a possible D match to TRBD1 (6 bases). The V gene's germline CDR1 is DFQATT and CDR2 SNEGSKA (reference sequence). The CDR3 is 15 amino acids. Trimming removed 0 bases from V and 3 bases from J, with 12 bases in between. CDR3 protein: CSARDQGGYGNTIYF. The CDR3 bases are TGCAGTGCTAGAGATCAAGGGGGGTATGGAAACACCATATATTTT.

The chain employs TRBV29-1 and TRBJ2-1; no clear D gene. The CDR3 loop spans 12 amino acids. The V end was cut by 4 bases, the J end by 8 bases, with 12 bases between. Germline loops: CDR1 SQVTM, CDR2 ANQGSEA. Written as DNA, the CDR3 is TGCAGCGTTGCTTCTCCAATCGATGAGCAGTTCTTC. Amino acids: CSVASPIDEQFF.

V and J are TRBV7-9 and TRBJ2-7; D could derive from TRBD1 or TRBD2 (5 bases each). Per germline, CDR1 SEHNR and CDR2 FQNEAQ (reference sequence). The CDR3 consists of 15 residues. Trimming removed 4 bases at V and 2 bases at J, with 15 bases between. The chain's CDR3 is CASSSGKGDPYEQYF. The CDR3 nucleotides are TGTGCCAGCAGCTCCGGGAAAGGGGACCCCTACGAGCAGTACTTC.

This clonotype has more than one count but fewer than ten. The chain has TRBV20-1 and TRBJ2-2; D gene uncertain. The germline CDR1 and CDR2 sequences are DFQATT and SNEGSKA (reference sequence). The ends were cut back, 2 bases at V and 0 bases at J, with 16 bases in the middle. The CDR3 totals 17 residues. The CDR3 region is CSARRAAGHANTGELFF. Written as DNA, the CDR3 is TGCAGTGCTAGACGGGCTGCTGGGCATGCGAACACCGGGGAGCTGTTTTTT.

A single count supports this clonotype. The rearrangement joins TRBV11-2 to TRBJ2-1; D tentatively fits TRBD1 or TRBD2 (6 bases each). The CDR3 extends over 16 amino acids. Trimming took 1 base from V and 5 from J, leaving 15 bases between them. The germline V gene encodes CDR1 SGHAT and CDR2 FQNNGV. The CDR3 loop is CASSLVGGPLNNEQFF. DNA for the CDR3: TGTGCCAGCAGCTTAGTCGGGGGCCCCTTGAACAATGAGCAGTTCTTC. Combining the CDR3 with reference TRBV11-2 and TRBJ2-1 gives the whole variable domain EAGVAQSPRYKIIEKRQSVAFWCNPISGHATLYWYQQILGQGPKLLIQFQNNGVVDDSQLPKDRFSAERLKGVDSTLKIQPAKLEDSAVYLCASSLVGGPLNNEQFFGPGTRLTVL.

In this sample, this clonotype turned up a few times. The chain links TRBV20-1 to TRBJ2-5; D is possibly TRBD1 (5 bases). V dropped 1 base and J dropped 0 bases, with 27 bases sitting between them. This CDR3 has 20 amino acids. In germline, CDR1 is DFQATT, CDR2 SNEGSKA (reference sequence). The CDR3 coding sequence is TGCAGTGCTAGAGGTGGGCAGGGAACTGGACGATTAGGAGACCAAGAGACCCAGTACTTC. Its translation is CSARGGQGTGRLGDQETQYF.

V gene TRBV20-1 combines with J gene TRBJ2-1; 7 bases map to TRBD1. The germline V gene encodes CDR1 DFQATT and CDR2 SNEGSKA (reference sequence). The trim removed 7 bases at V and 8 bases at J, leaving 14 bases unmatched. The CDR3 runs to 14 residues. The DNA for the CDR3 is TGCAGTGTACAGGGGAGTTATCCTATTCATGAGCAGTTCTTC. It is translated as CSVQGSYPIHEQFF.

In its sample, this clonotype was seen a few times. The chain uses TRBV20-1 and TRBJ2-1; TRBD2 might be the D (6 bases). This CDR3 region has 14 residues. The germline CDR1 and CDR2 sequences are DFQATT and SNEGSKA (reference sequence). Trimming left V 5 bases short and J 3 bases short, with 14 bases between. CDR3 nucleotide sequence: TGCAGTGCTCTAATAGCGGAGAGCTACAATGAGCAGTTCTTC. It encodes CSALIAESYNEQFF.

V and J are TRBV4-3 and TRBJ1-3; 7 nucleotides match TRBD1. V shed 4 bases and J 2 bases; nucleotides not matched to a gene: 5. The CDR3 covers 15 residues. Germline CDR1 reads LGHNA; CDR2 reads YSLEER. The CDR3 is CASSRGDRAGNTIYF. The CDR3 DNA reads as TGCGCCAGCAGCCGAGGTGACAGGGCTGGAAACACCATATATTTT.

The rearrangement joins TRBV5-1 to TRBJ2-1; possible D gene TRBD2, 5 bases. Deletions cut 1 base from V and 2 bases from J, with 7 bases between. Germline CDR1 reads SGHRS; CDR2 reads YFSETQ. The CDR3 has 14 residues. DNA for the CDR3: TGCGCCAGCAGCTTGACTAGTACCTACAATGAGCAGTTCTTC. Amino acids: CASSLTSTYNEQFF.

This chain joins TRBV2 and TRBJ2-3; TRBD2 agrees at 11 bases. CDR3 length: 14 amino acids. The germline V gene encodes CDR1 SNHLY and CDR2 FYNNEI. Germline trimming cut 5 bases from V and 6 bases from J; bases unmatched to any gene: 4. The CDR3 nucleotides are TGTGCCAGCAGTACTAGCGGGAGAAGCGATACGCAGTATTTT. As protein: CASSTSGRSDTQYF.

This clonotype showed up just a few times. The chain employs TRBV20-1 and TRBJ1-2; tentative D call: TRBD1 (6 bases). The CDR3 length is 14 residues. Trimming took off 6 bases at V and 2 bases at J, with 16 bases between the two ends. Germline V gene sequence: CDR1 DFQATT, CDR2 SNEGSKA (reference sequence). CDR3 region: CSANPQGLNYGYTF. CDR3 DNA sequence: TGCAGTGCAAATCCCCAGGGGCTGAACTATGGCTACACCTTC.

The V and J genes are TRBV5-1 and TRBJ1-1; maybe TRBD1 (5 bases). CDR3 size: 13 residues. V lost 1 base to trimming and J lost 3 bases, with 7 bases between them. The germline V gene has CDR1 SGHRS and CDR2 YFSETQ. The CDR3 nucleotides read TGCGCCAGCAGCTTGTGGGGGGACACTGAAGCTTTCTTT. Translation gives CASSLWGDTEAFF.

The rearrangement joins TRBV5-4 to TRBJ1-2, with a weak D call TRBD1 (5 bases). The CDR3 has 12 amino acids. Trimming took 10 bases from V and 3 from J, leaving 13 bases between them. Germline V gene data show CDR1 as SGHNT and CDR2 as YYREEE (reference sequence). CDR3 residues: CASGQIDYGYTF. The CDR3 DNA reads as TGTGCCTCCGGACAAATTGACTATGGCTACACCTTC. The variable domain in full, completed from reference TRBV5-4 and TRBJ1-2, reads ETGVTQSPTHLIKTRGQQVTLRCSSQSGHNTVSWYQQALGQGPQFIFQYYREEENGRGNFPPRFSGLQFPNYSSELNVNALELDDSALYLCASGQIDYGYTFGSGTRLTVV.

A few counts support this clonotype. This chain links TRBV5-1 with TRBJ2-3; D perhaps matches TRBD2 (9 bases). V gave up 3 bases and J gave up 1 base, with 15 bases separating them. The CDR3 length is 16 residues. Looked up from germline, CDR1 is SGHRS and CDR2 is YFSETQ. The CDR3, as DNA: TGCGCCAGCAGCTCGCGGGGGGGACAGGGCACAGATACGCAGTATTTT. Translating gives CASSSRGGQGTDTQYF.

The rearrangement uses TRBV2 and TRBJ2-7; D perhaps matches TRBD2 (6 bases). Deletions cut 2 bases from V and 2 bases from J, with 10 bases between. The CDR3 loop spans 14 amino acids. Germline-derived CDR1 and CDR2 are SNHLY and FYNNEI. This CDR3 reads CASSERRVPYEQYF. The CDR3 DNA reads TGTGCCAGCAGTGAACGGAGGGTTCCCTACGAGCAGTACTTC. The full variable domain, rest sourced from reference TRBV2 and TRBJ2-7, is EPEVTQTPSHQVTQMGQEVILRCVPISNHLYFYWYRQILGQKVEFLVSFYNNEISEKSEIFDDQFSVERPDGSNFTLKIRSTKLEDSAMYFCASSERRVPYEQYFGPGTRLTVT.